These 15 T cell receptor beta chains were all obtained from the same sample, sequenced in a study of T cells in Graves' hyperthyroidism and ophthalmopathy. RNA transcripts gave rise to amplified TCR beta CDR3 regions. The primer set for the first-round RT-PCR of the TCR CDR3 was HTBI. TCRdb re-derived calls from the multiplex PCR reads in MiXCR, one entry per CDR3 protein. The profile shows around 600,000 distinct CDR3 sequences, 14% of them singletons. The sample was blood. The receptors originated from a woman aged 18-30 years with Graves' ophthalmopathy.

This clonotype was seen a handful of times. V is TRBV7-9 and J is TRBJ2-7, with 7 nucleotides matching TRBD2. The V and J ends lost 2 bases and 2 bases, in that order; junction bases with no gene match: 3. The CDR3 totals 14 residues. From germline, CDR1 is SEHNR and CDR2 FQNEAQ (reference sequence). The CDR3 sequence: CASSLTAGPYEQYF. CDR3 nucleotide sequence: TGTGCCAGCAGCTTAACAGCGGGGCCCTACGAGCAGTACTTC.

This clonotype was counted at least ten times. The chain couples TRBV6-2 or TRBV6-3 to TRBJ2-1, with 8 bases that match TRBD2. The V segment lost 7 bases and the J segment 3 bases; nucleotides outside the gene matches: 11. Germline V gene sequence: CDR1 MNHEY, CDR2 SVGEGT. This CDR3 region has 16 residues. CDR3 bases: TGTGCCAGCAAAAAGCGGGAGACGGTGGGCTACAATGAGCAGTTCTTC. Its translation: CASKKRETVGYNEQFF.

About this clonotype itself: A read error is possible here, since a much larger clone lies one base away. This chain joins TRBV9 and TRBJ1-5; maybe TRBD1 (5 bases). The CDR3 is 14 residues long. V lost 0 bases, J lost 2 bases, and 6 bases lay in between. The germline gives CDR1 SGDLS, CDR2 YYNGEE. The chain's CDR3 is CASSVEGGNQPQHF. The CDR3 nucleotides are TGTGCCAGCAGCGTAGAAGGGGGCAATCAGCCCCAGCATTTT.

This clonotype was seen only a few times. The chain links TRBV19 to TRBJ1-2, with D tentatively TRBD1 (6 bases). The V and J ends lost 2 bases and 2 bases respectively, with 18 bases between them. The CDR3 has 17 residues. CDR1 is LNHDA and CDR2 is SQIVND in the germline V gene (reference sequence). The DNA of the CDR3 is TGTGCCAGTAGTATAAAAGGGACACTAGCCCTCAACTATGGCTACACCTTC. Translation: CASSIKGTLALNYGYTF.

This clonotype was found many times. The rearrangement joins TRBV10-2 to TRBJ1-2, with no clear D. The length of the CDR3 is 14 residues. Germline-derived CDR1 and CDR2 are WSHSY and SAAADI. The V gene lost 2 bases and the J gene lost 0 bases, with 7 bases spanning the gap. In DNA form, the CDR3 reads TGCGCCAGCAGTGAGGACACCTCTAACTATGGCTACACCTTC. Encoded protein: CASSEDTSNYGYTF.

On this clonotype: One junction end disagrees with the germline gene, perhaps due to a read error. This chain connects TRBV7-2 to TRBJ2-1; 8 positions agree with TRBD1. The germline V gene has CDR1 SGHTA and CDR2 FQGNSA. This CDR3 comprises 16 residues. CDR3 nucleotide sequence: TGTGCCGGCAGCTCAGGGGGCGGGACCCAAGGAAATGAGCAGTTCTTC. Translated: CAGSSGGGTQGNEQFF.

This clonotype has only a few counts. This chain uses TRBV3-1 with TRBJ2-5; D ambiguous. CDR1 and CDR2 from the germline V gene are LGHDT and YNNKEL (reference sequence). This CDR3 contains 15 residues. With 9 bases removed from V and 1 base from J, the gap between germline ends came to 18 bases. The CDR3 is CASGWRRLGQETQYF. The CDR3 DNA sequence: TGTGCCAGTGGCTGGCGGCGGCTCGGCCAAGAGACCCAGTACTTC.

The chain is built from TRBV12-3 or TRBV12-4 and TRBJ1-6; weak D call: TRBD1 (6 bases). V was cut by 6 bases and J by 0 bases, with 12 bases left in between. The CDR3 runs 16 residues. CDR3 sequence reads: CASRDRVSSYNSPLHF. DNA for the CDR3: TGTGCCAGCAGGGACAGAGTAAGCTCCTATAATTCACCCCTCCACTTT.

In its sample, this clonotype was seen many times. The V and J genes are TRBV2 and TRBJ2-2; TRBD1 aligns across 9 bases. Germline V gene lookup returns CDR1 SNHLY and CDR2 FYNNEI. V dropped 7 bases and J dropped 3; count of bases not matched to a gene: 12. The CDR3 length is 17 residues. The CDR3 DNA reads TGTGCCAGCACGACAAAAAAGGGACAGGGTTACACCGGGGAGCTGTTTTTT. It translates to CASTTKKGQGYTGELFF.

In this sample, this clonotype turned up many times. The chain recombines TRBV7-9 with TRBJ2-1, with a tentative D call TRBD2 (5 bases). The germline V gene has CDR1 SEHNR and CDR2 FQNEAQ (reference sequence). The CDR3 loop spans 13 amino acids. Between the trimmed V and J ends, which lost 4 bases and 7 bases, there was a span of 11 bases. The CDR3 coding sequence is TGTGCCAGCAGCTCCCCTATAGCGAATGAGCAGTTCTTC. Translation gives CASSSPIANEQFF. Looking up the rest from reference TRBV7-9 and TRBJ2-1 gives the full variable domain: DTGVSQNPRHKITKRGQNVTFRCDPISEHNRLYWYRQTLGQGPEFLTYFQNEAQLEKSRLLSDRFSAERPKGSFSTLEIQRTEQGDSAMYLCASSSPIANEQFFGPGTRLTVL.

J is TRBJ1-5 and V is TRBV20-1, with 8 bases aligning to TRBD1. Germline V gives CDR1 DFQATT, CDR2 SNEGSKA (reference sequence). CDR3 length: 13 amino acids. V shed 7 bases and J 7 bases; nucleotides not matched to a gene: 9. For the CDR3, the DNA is TGCAGTGGGGTGGACAGGGTGGACCAGCCCCAGCATTTT. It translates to CSGVDRVDQPQHF.

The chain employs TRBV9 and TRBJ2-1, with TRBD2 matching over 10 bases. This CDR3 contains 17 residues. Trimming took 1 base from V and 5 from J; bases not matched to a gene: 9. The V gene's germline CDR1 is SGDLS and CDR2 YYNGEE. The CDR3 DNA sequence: TGTGCCAGCAGCGTAACCCCTTCTAGCGGGAGTAACAATGAGCAGTTCTTC. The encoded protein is CASSVTPSSGSNNEQFF.

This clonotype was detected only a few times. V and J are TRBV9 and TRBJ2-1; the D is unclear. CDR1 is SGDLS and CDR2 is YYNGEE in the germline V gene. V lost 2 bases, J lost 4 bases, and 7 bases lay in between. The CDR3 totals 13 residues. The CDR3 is CASSVSRYNEQFF. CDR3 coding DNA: TGTGCCAGCAGCGTCTCTAGGTACAATGAGCAGTTCTTC. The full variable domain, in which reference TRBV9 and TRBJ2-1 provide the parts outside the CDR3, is DSGVTQTPKHLITATGQRVTLRCSPRSGDLSVYWYQQSLDQGLQFLIQYYNGEERAKGNILERFSAQQFPDLHSELNLSSLELGDSALYFCASSVSRYNEQFFGPGTRLTVL.

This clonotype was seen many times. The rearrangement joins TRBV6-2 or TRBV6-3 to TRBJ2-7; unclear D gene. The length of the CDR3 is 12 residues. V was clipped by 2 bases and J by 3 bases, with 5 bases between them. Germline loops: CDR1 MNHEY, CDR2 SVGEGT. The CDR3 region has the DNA TGTGCCAGCAGTTACCTAGACTACGAGCAGTACTTC. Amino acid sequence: CASSYLDYEQYF.

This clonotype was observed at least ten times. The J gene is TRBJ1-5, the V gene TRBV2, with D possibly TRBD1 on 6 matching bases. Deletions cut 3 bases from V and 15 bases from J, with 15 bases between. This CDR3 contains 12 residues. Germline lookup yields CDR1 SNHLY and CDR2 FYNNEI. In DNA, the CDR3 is TGTGCCAGCAGTGAGGGGGGCCCAGCCAGGCATTTT. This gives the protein CASSEGGPARHF.